This T cell receptor beta chain was recorded in a study of blood T cell repertoires in COVID-19. In the study overall: The United States, Italy and Spain provided the acute and convalescent COVID-19 samples.

Sequencing used immunoSEQ multiplex PCR; TCRdb keeps in-frame clones, though not all of them. The sample consists of roughly 120,000 clones, approximately 85% of them appearing once. CDR1 and CDR2 from the germline V gene are LGHNA and YSLEER. The CDR3 length is 20 residues. V lost 1 base and J lost 5; bases outside the gene matches: 16. What was sequenced was peripheral blood. The chain employs TRBV4-3 and TRBJ2-2; 10 bases agree with TRBD2. This receptor was taken from a woman of 80 years or more with COVID-19, enrolled during active disease. The CDR3 here is CASSQAGQGLGLAVTGELFF. The DNA of the CDR3 is TGCGCCAGCAGCCAAGCTGGTCAAGGATTAGGACTAGCGGTTACCGGGGAGCTGTTTTTT.